Below, 27 T cell receptor beta chains from the same sample are listed, as sequenced in a study of blood T cell repertoires in COVID-19. Clones were read by immunoSEQ multiplex PCR, and TCRdb kept only the in-frame ones, dropping some. The profile covers 150,000 to 200,000 clones, with 88% appearing a single time and 9% to 10% taken by the ten largest. The specimen was PBMCs or T cells enriched from blood (not recorded which). These receptors were collected from a woman aged 18-30 years who had recovered from COVID-19.

The chain links TRBV6-5 to TRBJ2-3; D perhaps matches TRBD1 (6 bases). From germline, CDR1 is MNHEY and CDR2 SVGAGI. Between the trimmed V and J ends, which lost 2 bases and 5 bases, there was a span of 14 bases. The CDR3 consists of 15 residues. CDR3 nucleotide sequence: TGTGCCAGCAGTTACCAACAGGGAACAGGAGATACGCAGTATTTT. Translating gives CASSYQQGTGDTQYF.

J is TRBJ1-6 and V is TRBV27; 9 bases are shared with TRBD1. This CDR3 has 16 amino acids. Germline V gene sequence: CDR1 MNHEY, CDR2 SMNVEV (reference sequence). Unmatched junction bases numbered 9, after V lost 3 bases and J lost 9 bases. The CDR3 here is CASSFPRQGGGSPLHF. CDR3 coding DNA: TGTGCCAGCAGTTTCCCCCGACAGGGGGGCGGTTCACCCCTCCACTTT.

The chain links TRBV5-1 to TRBJ2-3; the match to TRBD2 covers 8 bases. The V gene end was trimmed by 4 bases and the J gene end by 6 bases; junction bases not matched to a gene: 13. This CDR3 region has 16 residues. From germline, CDR1 is SGHRS and CDR2 YFSETQ. The CDR3 reads CASSLGAGATTDTQYF. In DNA, the CDR3 is TGCGCCAGCAGCCTGGGAGCGGGGGCAACCACGGATACGCAGTATTTT.

This clone was picked up one time. The chain links TRBV3-1 (or the pseudogene TRBV3-2) to TRBJ1-1; 8 nucleotides align to TRBD1. The CDR3 loop spans 15 amino acids. Looked up from germline, CDR1 is LGHDT and CDR2 is YNNKEL (reference sequence). Trimming cost V 4 bases and J 3 bases; bases outside gene matches: 7. CDR3 protein: CASSPMDRAHTEAFF. CDR3 nucleotides: TGTGCCAGCAGCCCGATGGACAGGGCGCACACTGAAGCTTTCTTT.

V and J are TRBV18 and TRBJ2-7; 11 bases align to TRBD2. With V trimmed by 3 bases and J by 3 bases, 4 bases remained unmatched. The CDR3 consists of 15 residues. The germline V gene encodes CDR1 KGHSH and CDR2 LQKENI. CDR3 sequence: CASSPGLAGVYEQYF. CDR3 DNA sequence: TGTGCCAGCTCACCCGGACTAGCGGGTGTCTACGAGCAGTACTTC.

The chain uses TRBV7-9 and TRBJ2-2; D not resolved. CDR3 length: 13 residues. CDR1 is SEHNR, CDR2 FQNEAQ, per germline (reference sequence). Trimming took off 9 bases at V and 1 base at J, with 9 bases between the two ends. The CDR3 loop is CARTRKNTGELFF. The CDR3 coding sequence is TGTGCCAGGACAAGGAAGAACACCGGGGAGCTGTTTTTT.

The chain couples TRBV28 to TRBJ2-1, with TRBD2 identical over 10 bases. Germline CDR1 and CDR2: MDHEN and SYDVKM. The CDR3 totals 17 residues. The J segment lost 8 bases and the V segment lost 4 bases, leaving 14 bases of the junction unmatched. This CDR3 is CASSSPASGSRRDEQFF. The CDR3 nucleotides are TGTGCCAGCAGTTCCCCGGCTAGCGGGAGTAGGAGGGATGAGCAGTTCTTC.

The chain employs TRBV18 and TRBJ2-2; tentatively, D is TRBD1 (6 bases). Germline CDR1 reads KGHSH; CDR2 reads LQKENI. This CDR3 is built from 17 residues. Trimming left V 6 bases short and J 5 bases short, with 22 bases between. The CDR3 protein is CASSPSRSQGVTGELFF. CDR3 DNA: TGTGCCAGCTCGCCCTCTCGGTCACAGGGAGTTACCGGGGAGCTGTTTTTT.

This chain links TRBV19 with TRBJ2-7; 8 positions agree with TRBD1. Germline trimming cut 5 bases from V and 3 bases from J; bases unmatched to any gene: 3. This CDR3 has 13 amino acids. The germline V gene has CDR1 LNHDA and CDR2 SQIVND (reference sequence). The CDR3 coding sequence is TGTGCCAGTAGTTTGGGACAGGACTACGAGCAGTACTTC. Protein product: CASSLGQDYEQYF.

This chain connects TRBV9 to TRBJ1-6; tentatively, D is TRBD1 (6 bases). The CDR3 runs 14 residues. Germline-derived CDR1 and CDR2 are SGDLS and YYNGEE. The V end was cut by 4 bases, the J end by 8 bases, with 13 bases between. The CDR3 DNA sequence: TGTGCCAGCAGCCCAAGGGGGGGAGATTCACCCCTCCACTTT. This gives the protein CASSPRGGDSPLHF.

The chain recombines TRBV28 with TRBJ1-2, with 9 bases matching TRBD1. The V gene's germline CDR1 is MDHEN and CDR2 SYDVKM. V lost 7 bases, J lost 5 bases, and 14 bases stayed unmatched. This CDR3 has 16 residues. DNA for the CDR3: TGTGCCAGCAACCCCCCGGTGGGACAGGGTCTATATGGCTACACCTTC. Its protein product is CASNPPVGQGLYGYTF.

The chain couples TRBV24-1 to TRBJ2-1, with TRBD2 matching 9 bases. CDR1 and CDR2 (germline): KGHDR, SFDVKD. V was pared by 1 base and J by 5 bases, with 5 bases of the junction left unmatched. The CDR3 consists of 16 residues. The CDR3 here is CATSDLGSGGDNEQFF. The CDR3 nucleotides read TGTGCCACCAGTGATTTAGGTAGCGGGGGAGACAATGAGCAGTTCTTC.

The J gene is TRBJ1-1, the V gene TRBV14; 8 bases align to TRBD1. Per germline, CDR1 SGHDN and CDR2 FVKESK. This CDR3 comprises 15 residues. The ends lost 5 bases at V and 2 bases at J; junction bases unmatched: 7. The chain's CDR3 is CASSTDRAPNTEAFF. The CDR3 DNA sequence: TGTGCCAGCAGCACGGACAGGGCTCCAAACACTGAAGCTTTCTTT.

This clone was counted a single time. The chain joins TRBV27 to TRBJ2-7; possibly TRBD2 for D (5 bases). Germline-derived CDR1 and CDR2 are MNHEY and SMNVEV (reference sequence). Trimming stripped 2 bases from V and 3 bases from J, with 8 bases between. This CDR3 is built from 13 residues. CDR3 in DNA: TGTGCCAGCAGTTTAGGACGGGGCTACGAGCAGTACTTC. It codes for CASSLGRGYEQYF.

This chain uses TRBV19 with TRBJ2-1, with D hard to call. CDR1 and CDR2 (germline): LNHDA, SQIVND (reference sequence). The CDR3 has 14 residues. Trimming cost V 7 bases and J 0 bases, with 10 bases left between them. The CDR3, as DNA: TGTGCCAGTACACCGGAGAGCTCCTACAATGAGCAGTTCTTC. Translating gives CASTPESSYNEQFF.

V and J are TRBV29-1 and TRBJ2-1, with 9 bases identical to TRBD1. Trimming at V came to 2 bases and at J to 6 bases, leaving 8 bases not matched to a gene. The CDR3 runs to 15 residues. CDR1 and CDR2 (germline): SQVTM, ANQGSEA. The CDR3 protein is CSVESGQGRPNEQFF. For the CDR3, the DNA is TGCAGCGTTGAATCGGGACAGGGCAGGCCCAATGAGCAGTTCTTC.

The chain carries TRBV5-5 and TRBJ1-1; D not certain. V gave up 0 bases and J gave up 2 bases, with 8 bases separating them. Germline values: CDR1 SGHKS, CDR2 YYEKEE (reference sequence). CDR3 length: 14 amino acids. The CDR3 nucleotides are TGTGCCAGCAGCTTGGCCGCAGTTAACACTGAAGCTTTCTTT. Translated: CASSLAAVNTEAFF.

The chain joins TRBV11-2 to TRBJ1-1; D gene uncertain. The length of the CDR3 is 11 residues. Germline lookup yields CDR1 SGHAT and CDR2 FQNNGV. Trimming left V 5 bases short and J 9 bases short, with 10 bases between. The CDR3 region has the DNA TGTGCCAGCAGCGCCGTCCTACAAGCTTTCTTT. Translated: CASSAVLQAFF.

This chain links TRBV11-2 with TRBJ2-1; 9 bases match TRBD2. The CDR3 length is 16 residues. Germline assignment: CDR1 SGHAT and CDR2 FQNNGV. Trimming removed 2 bases from V and 7 bases from J; junction bases left unmatched: 9. The CDR3 DNA is TGTGCCAGCAGCTTAATAACTACTAGCGGGCTAAATGAGCAGTTCTTC. Translating gives CASSLITTSGLNEQFF.

The rearrangement joins TRBV28 to TRBJ2-7, with TRBD2 identical over 11 bases. With 3 bases clipped from V and 3 bases from J, the junction kept 7 bases outside the gene matches. The germline V gene has CDR1 MDHEN and CDR2 SYDVKM. The CDR3 is made up of 16 amino acids. CDR3 coding DNA: TGTGCCAGCAGTTTGACGACTAGCGGGGCGAACTACGAGCAGTACTTC. It codes for CASSLTTSGANYEQYF.

The gene calls are TRBV9 and TRBJ2-3; 13 bases align to TRBD2. CDR3 length: 15 residues. V lost 5 bases to trimming and J lost 5 bases; unmatched junction nucleotides: 5. The V gene's germline CDR1 is SGDLS and CDR2 YYNGEE. CDR3 residues: CASSPGLAGEDTQYF. In nucleotides, the CDR3 is TGTGCCAGCAGTCCCGGACTAGCGGGAGAAGATACGCAGTATTTT.

The chain recombines TRBV6-5 with TRBJ2-1; 8 bases align to TRBD1. The CDR3 contains 15 residues. V shed 0 bases and J 13 bases; nucleotides not matched to a gene: 11. The germline gives CDR1 MNHEY, CDR2 SVGAGI. CDR3 sequence: CASSYSLEIGQGQFF. In nucleotides, the CDR3 is TGTGCCAGCAGTTACTCGCTGGAAATCGGACAGGGACAGTTCTTC.

The chain links TRBV2 to TRBJ2-7; 7 bases agree with TRBD1. The V gene's germline CDR1 is SNHLY and CDR2 FYNNEI. CDR3 size: 14 residues. J lost 0 bases, V lost 10 bases, and 9 bases had no gene match. CDR3 loop: CANTPRQGSYEQYF. The CDR3 DNA follows: TGTGCCAACACGCCCCGACAGGGCTCCTACGAGCAGTACTTC.

The chain links TRBV21-1 to TRBJ2-7; the tabulated D call, TRBD2, remains unverified against the DNA. TRBV21-1 is a recognized pseudogene. The CDR3 loop spans 15 amino acids. The CDR3 loop is CASDETSGVIYEQYF. In DNA form, the CDR3 reads TGTGCCAGCGATGAGACTAGCGGGGTGATTTACGAGCAGTACTTC.

This clone was recorded a few times. The chain has TRBV15 and TRBJ2-1; TRBD2 matches 8 bases. The J segment lost 6 bases and the V segment lost 0 bases, leaving 4 bases of the junction unmatched. The length of the CDR3 is 15 residues. Per the germline V gene, CDR1 is LNHNV and CDR2 is YYDKDF (reference sequence). In DNA, the CDR3 is TGTGCCACCAGCAGAGACTCTAGCGGGCCCAATGAGCAGTTCTTC. It is translated as CATSRDSSGPNEQFF.

The V and J genes are TRBV2 and TRBJ1-3; D is ambiguous. V dropped 3 bases and J dropped 0 bases, with 9 bases sitting between them. There are 15 residues in the CDR3. Per the germline V gene, CDR1 is SNHLY and CDR2 is FYNNEI. CDR3 DNA sequence: TGTGCCAGCAGTGACATACAGAACTCTGGAAACACCATATATTTT. This encodes CASSDIQNSGNTIYF.

The count of this clone is one. The J gene is TRBJ2-4, the V gene TRBV28, with TRBD2 matching over 7 bases. Germline V gene lookup returns CDR1 MDHEN and CDR2 SYDVKM. The junction had 13 bases not matched to a gene; V was cut back by 8 bases and J by 12 bases. This CDR3 comprises 13 residues. CDR3 nucleotide sequence: TGTGCCAGCCGAGCGGGGACGGGTTTATCTCAGTACTTC. It codes for CASRAGTGLSQYF.